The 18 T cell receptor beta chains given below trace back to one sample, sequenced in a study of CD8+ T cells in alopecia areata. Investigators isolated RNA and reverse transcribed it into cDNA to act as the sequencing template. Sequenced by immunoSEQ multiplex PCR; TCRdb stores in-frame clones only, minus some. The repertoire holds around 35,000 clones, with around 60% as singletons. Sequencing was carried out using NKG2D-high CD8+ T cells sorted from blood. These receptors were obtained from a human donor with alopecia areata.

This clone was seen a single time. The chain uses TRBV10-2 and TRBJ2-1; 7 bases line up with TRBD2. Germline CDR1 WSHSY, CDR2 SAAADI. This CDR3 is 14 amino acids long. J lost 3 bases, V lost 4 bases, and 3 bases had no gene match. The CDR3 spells CASSGTRVYNEQFF. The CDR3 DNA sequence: TGCGCCAGCAGTGGGACTAGAGTCTACAATGAGCAGTTCTTC.

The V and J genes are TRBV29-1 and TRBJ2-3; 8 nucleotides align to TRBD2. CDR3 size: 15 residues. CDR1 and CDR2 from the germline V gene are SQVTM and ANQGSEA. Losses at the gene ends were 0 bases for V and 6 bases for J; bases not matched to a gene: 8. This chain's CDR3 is CSVEEILADPDTQYF. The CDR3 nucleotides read TGCAGCGTTGAAGAAATACTAGCGGACCCGGATACGCAGTATTTT.

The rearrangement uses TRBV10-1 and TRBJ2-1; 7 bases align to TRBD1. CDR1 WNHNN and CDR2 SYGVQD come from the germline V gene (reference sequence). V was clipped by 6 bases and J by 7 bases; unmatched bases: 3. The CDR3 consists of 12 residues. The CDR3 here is CASSPQGNEQFF. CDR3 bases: TGCGCCAGCAGCCCACAGGGGAATGAGCAGTTCTTC.

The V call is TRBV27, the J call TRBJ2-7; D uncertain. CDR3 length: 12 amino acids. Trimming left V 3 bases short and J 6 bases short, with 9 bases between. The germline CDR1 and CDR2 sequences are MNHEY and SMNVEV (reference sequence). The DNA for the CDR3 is TGTGCCAGCAGTTTGCGAGACGGCGAGCAGTACTTC. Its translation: CASSLRDGEQYF.

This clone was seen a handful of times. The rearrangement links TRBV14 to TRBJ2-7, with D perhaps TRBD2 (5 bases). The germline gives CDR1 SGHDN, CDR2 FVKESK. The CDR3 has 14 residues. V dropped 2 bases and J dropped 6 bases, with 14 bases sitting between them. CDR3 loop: CASSQPGTSGEQYF. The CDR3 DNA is TGTGCCAGCAGCCAACCGGGAACGAGTGGCGAGCAGTACTTC.

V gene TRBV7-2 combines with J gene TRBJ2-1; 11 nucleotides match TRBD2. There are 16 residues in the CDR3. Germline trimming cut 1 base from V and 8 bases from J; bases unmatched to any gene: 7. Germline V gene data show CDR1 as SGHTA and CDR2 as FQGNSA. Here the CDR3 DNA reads TGTGCCAGCAGCTTAGAGGGTAGCGGGGGGGACGATGAGCAGTTCTTC. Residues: CASSLEGSGGDDEQFF.

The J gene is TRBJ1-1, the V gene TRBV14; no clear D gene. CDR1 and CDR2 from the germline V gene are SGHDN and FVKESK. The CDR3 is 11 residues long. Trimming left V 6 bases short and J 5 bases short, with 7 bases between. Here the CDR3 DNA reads TGTGCCAGCAGTAAACGGACTGAAGCTTTCTTT. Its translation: CASSKRTEAFF.

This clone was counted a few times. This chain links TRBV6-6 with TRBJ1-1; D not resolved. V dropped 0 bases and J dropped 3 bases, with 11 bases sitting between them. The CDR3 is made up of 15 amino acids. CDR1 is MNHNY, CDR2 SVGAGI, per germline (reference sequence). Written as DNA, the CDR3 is TGTGCCAGCAGTTACTCGATGGTTGGAGACACTGAAGCTTTCTTT. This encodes CASSYSMVGDTEAFF.

The chain's CDR3 is CASEKGYEQYF. The CDR3, as DNA: TGTGCCAGCGAGAAGGGGTACGAGCAGTACTTC. V gene TRBV7-9 combines with J gene TRBJ2-7; possible D gene TRBD1, 5 bases. V was trimmed by 8 bases and J by 4 bases, leaving 9 bases between them. Germline CDR1 and CDR2: SEHNR and FQNEAQ (reference sequence). The CDR3 runs 11 residues. Using reference TRBV7-9 and TRBJ2-7 for the parts outside the CDR3, the full variable domain is DTGVSQNPRHKITKRGQNVTFRCDPISEHNRLYWYRQTLGQGPEFLTYFQNEAQLEKSRLLSDRFSAERPKGSFSTLEIQRTEQGDSAMYLCASEKGYEQYFGPGTRLTVT.

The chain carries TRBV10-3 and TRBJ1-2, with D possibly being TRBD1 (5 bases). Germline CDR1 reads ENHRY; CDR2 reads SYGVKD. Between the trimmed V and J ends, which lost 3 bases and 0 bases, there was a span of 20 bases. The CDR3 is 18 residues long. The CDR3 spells CAISDSPIGRATNYGYTF. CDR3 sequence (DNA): TGTGCCATCAGTGACTCCCCCATCGGCAGGGCCACTAACTATGGCTACACCTTC.

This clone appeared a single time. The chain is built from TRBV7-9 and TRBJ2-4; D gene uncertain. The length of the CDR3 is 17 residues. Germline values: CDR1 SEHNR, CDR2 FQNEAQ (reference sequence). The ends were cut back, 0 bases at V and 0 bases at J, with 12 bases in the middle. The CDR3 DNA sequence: TGTGCCAGCAGCTTAGCAGGGTCAGAGTTAGCCAAAAACATTCAGTACTTC. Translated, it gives CASSLAGSELAKNIQYF.

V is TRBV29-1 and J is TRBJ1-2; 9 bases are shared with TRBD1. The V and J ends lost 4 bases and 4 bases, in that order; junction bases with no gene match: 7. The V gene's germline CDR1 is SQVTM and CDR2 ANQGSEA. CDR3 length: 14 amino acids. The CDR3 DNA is TGCAGCGTTGTAACAGGGGGCACGGGCTATGGCTACACCTTC. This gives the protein CSVVTGGTGYGYTF.

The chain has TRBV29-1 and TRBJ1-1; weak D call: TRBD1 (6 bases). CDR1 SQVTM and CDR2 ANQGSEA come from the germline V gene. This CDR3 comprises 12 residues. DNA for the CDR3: TGCGCCTTTCGGGGGCTCAACACTGAAGCTTTCTTT. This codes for CAFRGLNTEAFF.

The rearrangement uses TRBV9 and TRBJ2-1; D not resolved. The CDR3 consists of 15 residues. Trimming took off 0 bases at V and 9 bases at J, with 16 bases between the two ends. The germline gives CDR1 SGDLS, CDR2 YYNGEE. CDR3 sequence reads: CASSVGGRVGGEQFF. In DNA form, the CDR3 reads TGTGCCAGCAGCGTAGGGGGAAGGGTCGGCGGTGAGCAGTTCTTC.

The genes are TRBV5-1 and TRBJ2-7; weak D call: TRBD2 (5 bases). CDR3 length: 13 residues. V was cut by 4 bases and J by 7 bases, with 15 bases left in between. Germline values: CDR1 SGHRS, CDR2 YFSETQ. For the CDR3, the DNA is TGCGCCAGCAGCCCGTGGGGTCCGGGAGAGCAGTACTTC. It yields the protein CASSPWGPGEQYF. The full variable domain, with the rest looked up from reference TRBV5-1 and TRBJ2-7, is KAGVTQTPRYLIKTRGQQVTLSCSPISGHRSVSWYQQTPGQGLQFLFEYFSETQRNKGNFPGRFSGRQFSNSRSEMNVSTLELGDSALYLCASSPWGPGEQYFGPGTRLTVT.

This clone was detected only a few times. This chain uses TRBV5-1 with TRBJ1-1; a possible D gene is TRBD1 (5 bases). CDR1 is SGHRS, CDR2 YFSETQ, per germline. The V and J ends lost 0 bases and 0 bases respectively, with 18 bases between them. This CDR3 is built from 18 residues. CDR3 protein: CASSLAQIGGRMNTEAFF. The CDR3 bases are TGCGCCAGCAGCTTGGCTCAAATTGGGGGACGGATGAACACTGAAGCTTTCTTT.

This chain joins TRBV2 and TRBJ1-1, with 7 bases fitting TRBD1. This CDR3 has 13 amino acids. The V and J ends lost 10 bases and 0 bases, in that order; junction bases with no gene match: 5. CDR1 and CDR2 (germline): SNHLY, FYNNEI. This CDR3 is CATPDRVNTEAFF. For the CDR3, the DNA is TGTGCCACCCCAGACAGGGTGAACACTGAAGCTTTCTTT.

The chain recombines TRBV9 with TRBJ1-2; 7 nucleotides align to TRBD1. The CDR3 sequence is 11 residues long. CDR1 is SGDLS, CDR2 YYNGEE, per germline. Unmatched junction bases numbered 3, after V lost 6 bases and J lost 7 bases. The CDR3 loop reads CASTNRGGYTF. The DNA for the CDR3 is TGTGCCAGCACAAACAGGGGTGGCTACACCTTC.